The source of this TCR beta chain is a study of cytomegalovirus exposure and HLA in healthy donors. Across the whole study: A previous analysis identified fewer than 130 million unique TCR beta sequences derived from about 180 million T cells. Genotyping of more than 300 donors showed that roughly 83% belonged to the Caucasian-associated ancestry cluster. Broader study findings: Prior analysis indicated that the majority of TCR beta V segments exhibited productivity approximately 90% or approximately 30% of the time. A missense DCLRE1C variant was associated with V- and J-gene trimming of TCR beta chains in a later analysis, and an independent cohort replicated the association.

Germline CDR1 is SGHRS and CDR2 is YFSETQ. This CDR3 region has 15 residues. V was shortened by 4 bases and J by 1 base, with 12 bases between the two germline ends. Use of 60 Vbeta and 13 Jbeta primers characterized the PCR. Sequencing used immunoSEQ multiplex PCR; TCRdb keeps in-frame clones, though not all of them. The sample lists more than 90,000 clones, around 68% occurring once. Regarding this clone: As yet, its antigen is unknown.

Source material: PBMCs. The receptor was isolated from a woman aged 45 to 65 in good health and CMV-seropositive. V gene TRBV5-1 combines with J gene TRBJ2-1; tentatively, D is TRBD2 (6 bases). CDR3 residues: CASSHGTLSYNEQFF. CDR3 in DNA: TGCGCCAGCAGCCATGGGACTTTGTCCTACAATGAGCAGTTCTTC.